This T cell receptor (beta chain) was observed in a study of T-cell memory formation after mild COVID-19. The ends were cut back, 6 bases at V and 8 bases at J, with 13 bases in the middle. Germline V gene data show CDR1 as SQVTM and CDR2 as ANQGSEA. There are 11 residues in the CDR3. This clonotype was detected many times. TCRdb redid the calling of the 5' RACE reads with MiXCR, one entry per CDR3 protein. Counted here are around 250,000 distinct CDR3 sequences, about 17% occurring once; the ten biggest clones make up more than 20%. This sequence originates from a man aged 18 to 30 who had mild COVID-19 (a few samples of this study predate the infection). Cell type and time point are not known. The rearrangement joins TRBV29-1 to TRBJ1-2; tentatively, D is TRBD1 (5 bases). The material sequenced was PBMCs or a T cell subset sorted from them (not recorded which). The CDR3 DNA sequence: TGCAGCGTCCCCGCAGGGCTCGGCTACACCTTC. This sequence encodes CSVPAGLGYTF.